The 4 T cell receptor beta chains given below trace back to one sample, sequenced in a study of shared clonotypes between healthy human individuals. Some clones are missing from TCRdb's copy, which holds only in-frame ones; the method was immunoSEQ multiplex PCR. The sample has some 2,100,000 clones, 90% to 95% seen once. Terminally differentiated effector memory CD45RA+ cells were left out of the naive CD8 fraction, which was CD45RO-negative and positively selected for CCR7. The sequenced sample was naive CD8+ T cells from PBMCs. The receptors originated from a man between 18 and 35 years old in good health. Some clones in this sample may be carry-over from other donors' samples.

This clone was seen only once. As DNA, the CDR3 is TGTGCCAGCTCACTTGCCACTAGCAAAATTTACAATGAGCAGTTCTTC. Its protein product is CASSLATSKIYNEQFF. The chain employs TRBV18 and TRBJ2-1, with D maybe TRBD2 (6 bases). V was pared by 4 bases and J by 4 bases, with 17 bases between. The length of the CDR3 is 16 residues. Germline CDR1 reads KGHSH; CDR2 reads LQKENI. Full variable domain (outside the CDR3, taken from reference TRBV18 and TRBJ2-1): NAGVMQNPRHLVRRRGQEARLRCSPMKGHSHVYWYRQLPEEGLKFMVYLQKENIIDESGMPKERFSAEFPKEGPSILRIQQVVRGDSAAYFCASSLATSKIYNEQFFGPGTRLTVL.

This chain joins TRBV27 and TRBJ1-2; 7 positions agree with TRBD1. Germline V lookup: CDR1 MNHEY, CDR2 SMNVEV (reference sequence). After removal of 0 bases from V and 8 bases from J, the junction contained 9 bases not matched to a gene. The CDR3 extends over 15 amino acids. CDR3 region: CASSLSTGSYYGYTF. In DNA form, the CDR3 reads TGTGCCAGCAGTTTATCGACAGGGTCTTATTACGGCTACACCTTC.

V usage is TRBV27 and J usage is TRBJ1-1, with D perhaps TRBD1 (5 bases). This CDR3 spans 16 amino acids. The V and J ends lost 5 bases and 2 bases respectively, with 18 bases between them. Germline CDR1 reads MNHEY; CDR2 reads SMNVEV (reference sequence). The CDR3 DNA is TGTGCCAGCAGTGCCTACGCGGGACGGTCTAACACTGAAGCTTTCTTT. It translates to CASSAYAGRSNTEAFF.

This clone was seen just once. The CDR3 DNA reads as TGTGCCACCAGCAGCCGGGACAATCGATACGAGCAGTACTTC. Protein sequence: CATSSRDNRYEQYF. J is TRBJ2-7 and V is TRBV15; possible D gene TRBD1, 6 bases. CDR3 size: 14 residues. Trimming left V 3 bases short and J 4 bases short, with 13 bases between. Per the germline V gene, CDR1 is LNHNV and CDR2 is YYDKDF (reference sequence).